These 30 T cell receptor beta chains were all obtained from the same sample, sequenced in a study of T cells in Graves' hyperthyroidism and ophthalmopathy. RNA transcripts provided the source from which TCR beta CDR3 regions were amplified. First-round RT-PCR of the TCR CDR3 relied on the HTBI primer set. MiXCR, applied by TCRdb to the multiplex PCR reads, yields one record per CDR3 protein. The sample yields about 740,000 distinct CDR3 sequences, 12% to 15% seen once. Sequencing was done on a sample of blood. The receptors come from a woman between 18 and 29 years old with Graves' hyperthyroidism.

The chain employs TRBV4-1 and TRBJ1-3; 7 bases line up with TRBD1. This CDR3 region has 13 residues. CDR1 is MGHRA and CDR2 is YSYEKL in the germline V gene. The J segment lost 4 bases and the V segment lost 6 bases, leaving 3 bases of the junction unmatched. CDR3 residues: CASRPTGGNTIYF. The CDR3 DNA is TGCGCCAGCAGGCCGACAGGGGGAAACACCATATATTTT.

There are many counts of this clonotype. The genes are TRBV20-1 and TRBJ2-7; TRBD2 is a possible D gene (7 bases). Germline lookup yields CDR1 DFQATT and CDR2 SNEGSKA (reference sequence). CDR3 length equals 13 residues. V lost 6 bases and J 3 bases, leaving 15 bases between the germline ends. The CDR3 region is CSAGGGLYYEQYF. CDR3 nucleotide sequence: TGCAGTGCAGGGGGGGGCCTCTACTACGAGCAGTACTTC.

V usage is TRBV20-1 and J usage is TRBJ1-1, with 8 bases fitting TRBD1. Per germline, CDR1 DFQATT and CDR2 SNEGSKA (reference sequence). J was trimmed by 5 bases and V by 0 bases; bases with no gene match: 11. The CDR3 extends over 16 amino acids. CDR3: CSARDAGGGPETEAFF. DNA for the CDR3: TGCAGTGCTAGAGATGCAGGGGGCGGGCCTGAAACTGAAGCTTTCTTT.

This clonotype was recorded at least ten times. The rearrangement links TRBV28 to TRBJ2-7, with TRBD2 matching over 10 bases. The CDR3 has 14 amino acids. Germline CDR1 MDHEN, CDR2 SYDVKM. The trim removed 5 bases at V and 7 bases at J, leaving 8 bases unmatched. The CDR3 protein is CASSRAGGPGEQYF. CDR3 bases: TGTGCCAGCAGTAGAGCGGGAGGGCCGGGGGAGCAGTACTTC. Together with reference TRBV28 and TRBJ2-7, the CDR3 gives the full variable domain: DVKVTQSSRYLVKRTGEKVFLECVQDMDHENMFWYRQDPGLGLRLIYFSYDVKMKEKGDIPEGYSVSREKKERFSLILESASTNQTSMYLCASSRAGGPGEQYFGPGTRLTVT.

This clonotype has only a few counts. The CDR3 sequence is CASRLEGEKLFF. CDR3 coding DNA: TGTGCCAGCCGACTCGAGGGTGAAAAACTGTTTTTT. V usage is TRBV12-3 or TRBV12-4 and J usage is TRBJ1-4; no reliable D call. The CDR3 runs to 12 residues. The V and J ends lost 8 bases and 7 bases respectively, with 11 bases between them.

Ten or more counts support this clonotype. The CDR3 reads CASSRTLTGLTYEQYF. The CDR3 bases are TGTGCCAGCTCACGGACACTGACAGGGCTCACCTACGAGCAGTACTTC. The rearrangement joins TRBV18 to TRBJ2-7, with 7 nucleotides matching TRBD1. This CDR3 contains 16 residues. Germline lookup yields CDR1 KGHSH and CDR2 LQKENI. The V segment lost 4 bases and the J segment 2 bases; nucleotides outside the gene matches: 11. Variable domain in full (rest from reference TRBV18 and TRBJ2-7): NAGVMQNPRHLVRRRGQEARLRCSPMKGHSHVYWYRQLPEEGLKFMVYLQKENIIDESGMPKERFSAEFPKEGPSILRIQQVVRGDSAAYFCASSRTLTGLTYEQYFGPGTRLTVT.

The genes are TRBV11-2 and TRBJ1-1, with D perhaps TRBD1 (5 bases). Germline V lookup: CDR1 SGHAT, CDR2 FQNNGV. The CDR3 is made up of 16 amino acids. The germline V and J ends were trimmed by 1 base and 2 bases, with 14 bases remaining between them. CDR3 bases: TGTGCCAGCAGCTTAGTGGGACGGGCTCTTAACACTGAAGCTTTCTTT. Encoded protein: CASSLVGRALNTEAFF.

This clonotype was counted ten times or more. The chain employs TRBV7-9 and TRBJ2-6; D may correspond to TRBD1 or TRBD2 (6 bases each). The CDR3 has 21 amino acids. Per germline, CDR1 SEHNR and CDR2 FQNEAQ (reference sequence). Trimming cost V 2 bases and J 2 bases, with 25 bases left between them. The CDR3: CASSLPPWGAGGSPGANVLTF. Here the CDR3 DNA reads TGTGCCAGCAGCTTACCCCCCTGGGGGGCAGGCGGCTCCCCTGGGGCCAACGTCCTGACTTTC.

Only a few counts were recorded for this clonotype. The chain is built from TRBV7-9 and TRBJ2-7; D perhaps matches TRBD2 (5 bases). V was clipped by 8 bases and J by 1 base, with 18 bases between them. CDR3 length equals 15 residues. Germline assignment: CDR1 SEHNR and CDR2 FQNEAQ (reference sequence). The DNA of the CDR3 is TGTGCCAGCGTGAACCTCGGGGAGCGATCCTACGAGCAGTACTTC. Translated, it gives CASVNLGERSYEQYF.

This chain joins TRBV9 and TRBJ2-1; 10 bases match TRBD1. The CDR3 runs 15 residues. Germline-derived CDR1 and CDR2 are SGDLS and YYNGEE. After removal of 3 bases from V and 8 bases from J, the junction contained 8 bases not matched to a gene. In DNA form, the CDR3 reads TGTGCCAGCAGCGCTTCCGGGACAGGGGTCTATGAGCAGTTCTTC. This sequence encodes CASSASGTGVYEQFF.

The chain has TRBV6-2 or TRBV6-3 and TRBJ1-2; TRBD1 might be the D (5 bases). The V end was cut by 8 bases, the J end by 6 bases, with 16 bases between. This CDR3 has 13 residues. CDR1 and CDR2 from the germline V gene are MNHEY and SVGEGT. The CDR3 loop is CASGPRRGDGYTF. CDR3 nucleotide sequence: TGTGCCAGCGGACCAAGGAGGGGCGATGGCTACACCTTC.

This clonotype was counted ten times or more. The chain has TRBV3-1 and TRBJ1-2, with TRBD1 matching 9 bases. Germline V gene data show CDR1 as LGHDT and CDR2 as YNNKEL (reference sequence). This CDR3 is 15 amino acids long. V lost 3 bases to trimming and J lost 8 bases; unmatched junction nucleotides: 10. The CDR3 DNA reads as TGTGCCAGCAGCCACGACACAGGGGGCTCTGGGGGCTACACCTTC. It encodes CASSHDTGGSGGYTF.

This clonotype was recorded many times. The rearrangement links TRBV30 to TRBJ1-5, with D possibly TRBD1 on 6 matching bases. CDR1 is GTSNPN and CDR2 is SVGIG in the germline V gene (reference sequence). This CDR3 comprises 14 residues. V lost 0 bases and J 7 bases, leaving 13 bases between the germline ends. For the CDR3, the DNA is TGTGCCTGGAGTGTACGGGAGGGGGGCCAGCCCCAGCATTTT. This sequence encodes CAWSVREGGQPQHF. The variable domain in full, with the rest retrieved from reference TRBV30 and TRBJ1-5, is SQTIHQWPATLVQPVGSPLSLECTVEGTSNPNLYWYRQAAGRGLQLLFYSVGIGQISSEVPQNLSASRPQDRQFILSSKKLLLSDSGFYLCAWSVREGGQPQHFGDGTRLSIL.

This clonotype has a count of ten or more. This sequence joins TRBV18 and TRBJ1-3, with D possibly matching TRBD1 (5 bases). CDR3 length: 15 residues. Between the trimmed V and J ends, which lost 2 bases and 2 bases, there was a span of 10 bases. Germline-derived CDR1 and CDR2 are KGHSH and LQKENI. In DNA form, the CDR3 reads TGTGCCAGCTCACCAGCGGGGACGGCTGGAAACACCATATATTTT. Translated, it gives CASSPAGTAGNTIYF. The full variable domain, in which reference TRBV18 and TRBJ1-3 provide the parts outside the CDR3, is NAGVMQNPRHLVRRRGQEARLRCSPMKGHSHVYWYRQLPEEGLKFMVYLQKENIIDESGMPKERFSAEFPKEGPSILRIQQVVRGDSAAYFCASSPAGTAGNTIYFGEGSWLTVV.

This clonotype was seen a few times. The chain combines TRBV28 with TRBJ2-5; 9 nucleotides match TRBD2. Trimming cost V 4 bases and J 7 bases; bases outside gene matches: 13. In germline, CDR1 is MDHEN, CDR2 SYDVKM. The CDR3 contains 16 residues. The CDR3 reads CASSSPGASGIGTQYF. CDR3 sequence (DNA): TGTGCCAGCAGTTCGCCGGGGGCTAGCGGGATCGGGACCCAGTACTTC.

At least ten counts were recorded for this clonotype. This chain connects TRBV6-1 to TRBJ2-7; TRBD2 matches at 9 bases. The CDR3 spans 19 residues. Germline V lookup: CDR1 MNHNS, CDR2 SASEGT. J was trimmed by 2 bases and V by 5 bases; bases with no gene match: 19. CDR3 sequence reads: CASSQRGGVVASGTYEQYF. The CDR3 nucleotides are TGTGCCAGCAGTCAGCGAGGAGGGGTTGTGGCTAGCGGGACCTACGAGCAGTACTTC.

This clonotype has a count of ten or more. The chain uses TRBV20-1 and TRBJ2-2; D may be TRBD1 (6 bases). The V gene's germline CDR1 is DFQATT and CDR2 SNEGSKA (reference sequence). The germline V and J ends were trimmed by 6 bases and 7 bases, with 24 bases remaining between them. CDR3 length: 16 residues. CDR3 coding DNA: TGCAGTGCCCGCTCTATGGGGGCGCAGGGAATCGGGGAGCTGTTTTTT. Its protein product is CSARSMGAQGIGELFF.

As regards this clonotype: The junction shows a germline mismatch at one end, possibly a read error. The V gene is TRBV6-2 or TRBV6-3, the J gene TRBJ1-4; D gene unclear. Germline CDR1 reads MNHEY; CDR2 reads SVGEGT. The CDR3 has 16 amino acids. The DNA of the CDR3 is TGTGTCAGCACGGACCGGGTTGGGATGAGCCTCGAAAAACTGTTTTTT. Translated, it gives CVSTDRVGMSLEKLFF.

At least ten counts were recorded for this clonotype. The chain joins TRBV2 to TRBJ1-2; D is perhaps TRBD1 (5 bases). The CDR3 contains 14 residues. The V end lost 6 bases, the J end lost 4 bases, and 15 bases lay between the germline ends. Germline V gene lookup returns CDR1 SNHLY and CDR2 FYNNEI. The chain's CDR3 is CASRSGSESYGYTF. CDR3 bases: TGTGCCAGCAGATCAGGGAGTGAGAGCTATGGCTACACCTTC.

The V and J genes are TRBV29-1 and TRBJ1-2; no clear D. The CDR3 loop spans 12 amino acids. Germline V CDR1 and CDR2: SQVTM, ANQGSEA. Trimming removed 4 bases at V and 2 bases at J, with 8 bases between. The CDR3 DNA sequence: TGCAGCGTTGGTTCGGGGAACTATGGCTACACCTTC. This encodes CSVGSGNYGYTF.

This chain connects TRBV19 to TRBJ1-5; D may be TRBD1 (5 bases). The CDR3 contains 15 residues. The V gene's germline CDR1 is LNHDA and CDR2 SQIVND (reference sequence). The V end was cut by 5 bases, the J end by 2 bases, with 13 bases between. This chain's CDR3 is CASSPRRAGNQPQHF. CDR3 bases: TGTGCCAGTAGTCCGCGCAGGGCGGGCAATCAGCCCCAGCATTTT. The entire variable domain, with the rest obtained from reference TRBV19 and TRBJ1-5, is as follows: DGGITQSPKYLFRKEGQNVTLSCEQNLNHDAMYWYRQDPGQGLRLIYYSQIVNDFQKGDIAEGYSVSREKKESFPLTVTSAQKNPTAFYLCASSPRRAGNQPQHFGDGTRLSIL.

This clonotype was seen a handful of times. This chain joins TRBV19 and TRBJ2-2; 9 bases align to TRBD2. This CDR3 spans 16 amino acids. Trimming at V came to 8 bases and at J to 7 bases, leaving 14 bases not matched to a gene. CDR1 and CDR2 (germline): LNHDA, SQIVND (reference sequence). CDR3 region: CASALGVAGVSGELFF. CDR3 sequence (DNA): TGTGCCAGTGCCCTGGGGGTAGCGGGAGTGAGCGGGGAGCTGTTTTTT.

This chain's CDR3 is CASSWEQLGLRETQYF. Written as DNA, the CDR3 is TGTGCCAGCAGCTGGGAGCAACTAGGGCTGAGGGAGACCCAGTACTTC. This rearrangement joins TRBV7-9 to TRBJ2-5; the D gene is possibly TRBD2 (5 bases). The germline V gene has CDR1 SEHNR and CDR2 FQNEAQ (reference sequence). There are 16 residues in the CDR3. Trimming stripped 4 bases from V and 5 bases from J, with 20 bases between. Full variable domain (outside the CDR3, taken from reference TRBV7-9 and TRBJ2-5): DTGVSQNPRHKITKRGQNVTFRCDPISEHNRLYWYRQTLGQGPEFLTYFQNEAQLEKSRLLSDRFSAERPKGSFSTLEIQRTEQGDSAMYLCASSWEQLGLRETQYFGPGTRLLVL.

This clonotype was recorded at least ten times. J is TRBJ2-3 and V is TRBV28, with TRBD2 matching over 8 bases. Germline-derived CDR1 and CDR2 are MDHEN and SYDVKM. The CDR3 contains 14 residues. V lost 5 bases and J lost 4; bases outside the gene matches: 5. The CDR3 spells CASSPAGVADTQYF. The CDR3, as DNA: TGTGCCAGCAGTCCAGCGGGAGTGGCAGATACGCAGTATTTT.

This clonotype was counted once. A much larger clone differs by one base, so this may be a read error. The CDR3 nucleotides are TGCGCCAGCAGCTTGTGGGCGGGAAGCTCCTACAATGAGCAGTTCTTC. Amino acids: CASSLWAGSSYNEQFF. V and J are TRBV5-1 and TRBJ2-1; weak D call: TRBD2 (6 bases). The CDR3 spans 16 residues. Germline CDR1 SGHRS, CDR2 YFSETQ. The ends were cut back, 1 base at V and 0 bases at J, with 11 bases in the middle.

Turning to this clonotype: A much larger clone is a single base away; this may be a read error. This sequence joins TRBV30 and TRBJ1-1; D unclear. CDR1 GTSNPN and CDR2 SVGIG come from the germline V gene (reference sequence). The V end was cut by 8 bases, the J end by 1 base, with 11 bases between. This CDR3 is built from 12 residues. CDR3 sequence reads: CAGEHGNTEAFF. The CDR3, as DNA: TGTGCCGGAGAACATGGGAACACTGAAGCTTTCTTT. Using reference TRBV30 and TRBJ1-1 for the parts outside the CDR3, the full variable domain is SQTIHQWPATLVQPVGSPLSLECTVEGTSNPNLYWYRQAAGRGLQLLFYSVGIGQISSEVPQNLSASRPQDRQFILSSKKLLLSDSGFYLCAGEHGNTEAFFGQGTRLTVV.

This clonotype has at least ten counts. The chain links TRBV20-1 to TRBJ2-5; 7 bases are shared with TRBD1. Trimming at V came to 0 bases and at J to 1 base, leaving 5 bases not matched to a gene. Per the germline V gene, CDR1 is DFQATT and CDR2 is SNEGSKA (reference sequence). The CDR3 covers 15 residues. In DNA form, the CDR3 reads TGCAGTGCTAGAGATTTGTGGGACAGCCAAGAGACCCAGTACTTC. Translating gives CSARDLWDSQETQYF.

This chain joins TRBV6-1 and TRBJ2-7; possible D gene TRBD1, 6 bases. The V end was cut by 7 bases, the J end by 5 bases, with 21 bases between. CDR1 is MNHNS and CDR2 is SASEGT in the germline V gene. The CDR3 contains 15 residues. The CDR3 DNA is TGTGCCAGCACCACGGACAGCTCCTTGGTGGACGAGCAGTACTTC. This encodes CASTTDSSLVDEQYF.

In this sample, this clonotype turned up many times. V usage is TRBV20-1 and J usage is TRBJ2-7; weak D call: TRBD1 (6 bases). Germline V lookup: CDR1 DFQATT, CDR2 SNEGSKA (reference sequence). Between the trimmed V and J ends, which lost 1 base and 3 bases, there was a span of 19 bases. The CDR3 is 16 residues long. Here the CDR3 reads CSARGTGHPRFYEQYF. Written as DNA, the CDR3 is TGCAGTGCTAGAGGGACGGGACACCCGAGGTTCTACGAGCAGTACTTC.

In this sample, this clonotype turned up a few times. The chain couples TRBV19 to TRBJ2-3; D might be TRBD1 or TRBD2, each matching 5 bases. CDR1 is LNHDA and CDR2 is SQIVND in the germline V gene (reference sequence). The CDR3 contains 14 residues. Trimming stripped 6 bases from V and 2 bases from J, with 12 bases between. The CDR3 bases are TGTGCCAGTAGGTTGGGGGATCCCACAGATACGCAGTATTTT. It translates to CASRLGDPTDTQYF.